These 9 T cell receptor beta chains came from one sample sequenced in a study of shared clonotypes between healthy human individuals. Selected positively for CCR7 and CD45RO-negative, naive CD8 cells excluded terminally differentiated effector memory CD45RA+ cells. This table comes from immunoSEQ multiplex PCR, and its TCRdb copy is limited to in-frame clones, with some not included. This table has hundreds of thousands of clones, about 90% appearing once. The sequenced sample was naive CD8+ T cells sorted from blood. Every receptor here comes from a man under 40 in good health.

The chain is built from TRBV5-1 and TRBJ2-1; 7 positions agree with TRBD1. Per germline, CDR1 SGHRS and CDR2 YFSETQ. Losses at the gene ends were 4 bases for V and 9 bases for J; bases not matched to a gene: 13. The CDR3 spans 15 residues. CDR3 sequence reads: CASSPGQAPDVEQFF. The CDR3 DNA reads as TGCGCCAGCAGCCCTGGACAGGCTCCCGATGTTGAGCAGTTCTTC.

The J gene is TRBJ2-5, the V gene TRBV11-2; unclear D gene. The germline V gene encodes CDR1 SGHAT and CDR2 FQNNGV. This CDR3 has 14 amino acids. The V gene lost 5 bases and the J gene lost 4 bases, with 14 bases spanning the gap. CDR3 region: CASSAEANRETQYF. The CDR3 region has the DNA TGTGCCAGCAGCGCCGAAGCTAATCGAGAGACCCAGTACTTC.

The V call is TRBV29-1, the J call TRBJ2-7, with D uncertain. The CDR3 sequence is 12 residues long. V was shortened by 1 base and J by 2 bases, with 6 bases between the two germline ends. Per the germline V gene, CDR1 is SQVTM and CDR2 is ANQGSEA. This chain's CDR3 is CSVEGQPYEQYF. CDR3 nucleotide sequence: TGCAGCGTTGAAGGGCAGCCCTACGAGCAGTACTTC.

The V gene is TRBV10-1, the J gene TRBJ2-7; D remains unclear. The germline CDR1 and CDR2 sequences are WNHNN and SYGVQD (reference sequence). The V and J ends lost 1 base and 6 bases respectively, with 16 bases between them. The CDR3 sequence is 15 residues long. This CDR3 reads CASSEWVGFPGEQYF. The CDR3 DNA sequence: TGCGCCAGCAGTGAGTGGGTTGGCTTTCCTGGCGAGCAGTACTTC.

This chain joins TRBV12-5 and TRBJ2-1; TRBD2 is a possible D gene (5 bases). Germline CDR1 is LGHNT and CDR2 is FRNRAP. The CDR3 contains 13 residues. CDR3 sequence: CASSGSPYNEQFF. The CDR3 DNA reads TGTGCCTCAAGCGGATCCCCCTACAATGAGCAGTTCTTC.

This chain connects TRBV5-8 to TRBJ1-4, with 12 bases that match TRBD1. The CDR3 extends over 18 amino acids. CDR1 SGHTS and CDR2 YDEGEE come from the germline V gene. The J segment lost 8 bases and the V segment lost 0 bases, leaving 11 bases of the junction unmatched. CDR3 DNA sequence: TGTGCCAGCAGCTTGGCCGGGACAGGGGGCGCAGGCTACGAAAAACTGTTTTTT. Protein product: CASSLAGTGGAGYEKLFF. Full variable domain (rest looked up from reference TRBV5-8 and TRBJ1-4): EAGVTQSPTHLIKTRGQQATLRCSPISGHTSVYWYQQALGLGLQFLLWYDEGEERNRGNFPPRFSGRQFPNYSSELNVNALELEDSALYLCASSLAGTGGAGYEKLFFGSGTQLSVL.

This sequence joins TRBV29-1 and TRBJ2-1, with 10 bases fitting TRBD1. The germline V gene has CDR1 SQVTM and CDR2 ANQGSEA. The CDR3 is 14 residues long. Trimming at V came to 3 bases and at J to 9 bases, leaving 8 bases not matched to a gene. The CDR3 nucleotides read TGCAGCGTTGATACCGGGACAGGGGTTCTTGAGCAGTTCTTC. Translation: CSVDTGTGVLEQFF.

This clone has a handful of counts. The V gene is TRBV27, the J gene TRBJ2-7, with D unresolved. Trimming removed 0 bases from V and 5 bases from J, with 11 bases in between. The CDR3 consists of 14 residues. Germline-derived CDR1 and CDR2 are MNHEY and SMNVEV (reference sequence). The CDR3 DNA reads TGTGCCAGCAGTTTATCAAGGGCGTCTAACGAGCAGTACTTC. Translated: CASSLSRASNEQYF.

To note about this clone: The same CDR3 arises from other DNA sequences in this sample as well. The chain employs TRBV9 and TRBJ2-2; D unresolved. Germline-derived CDR1 and CDR2 are SGDLS and YYNGEE. The CDR3 loop spans 13 amino acids. Trimming pared 2 bases from V and 6 bases from J, leaving 8 bases between. The CDR3 bases are TGTGCCAGCAGCGTCTCCCTCGCCGGGGAGCTGTTTTTT. Its translation is CASSVSLAGELFF.